Each of the 32 T cell receptor beta chains below was sequenced from the same sample in a study of cytomegalovirus exposure and HLA in healthy donors. With 60 Vbeta and 13 Jbeta primers, the PCR was carried out. Assay: immunoSEQ multiplex PCR; the TCRdb copy retains only in-frame clones and omits some. Seen here are 60,000 or so clones, roughly 85% observed once, and the top ten hold approximately 12%. Sequencing used PBMCs. All receptors come from a female donor in good health and CMV-seronegative.

The rearrangement uses TRBV29-1 and TRBJ1-1; maybe TRBD1 (5 bases). The V gene lost 6 bases and the J gene lost 3 bases, with 11 bases spanning the gap. CDR1 and CDR2 from the germline V gene are SQVTM and ANQGSEA. The CDR3 is made up of 12 amino acids. CDR3 loop: CSVSLGHTEAFF. The CDR3 DNA is TGCAGCGTCTCCCTGGGGCACACTGAAGCTTTCTTT. Variable domain in full (rest from reference TRBV29-1 and TRBJ1-1): SAVISQKPSRDICQRGTSLTIQCQVDSQVTMMFWYRQQPGQSLTLIATANQGSEATYESGFVIDKFPISRPNLTFSTLTVSNMSPEDSSIYLCSVSLGHTEAFFGQGTRLTVV.

This clone was picked up a small number of times. This chain joins TRBV9 and TRBJ2-1; no clear D. V was shortened by 4 bases and J by 4 bases, with 12 bases between the two germline ends. CDR1 and CDR2 (germline): SGDLS, YYNGEE. The CDR3 loop spans 14 amino acids. The CDR3 spells CASSRRAPYNEQFF. In DNA form, the CDR3 reads TGTGCCAGCAGCCGTAGAGCCCCTTACAATGAGCAGTTCTTC.

The chain recombines TRBV6-1 with TRBJ1-4; D not certain. The CDR3 is made up of 15 amino acids. The germline gives CDR1 MNHNS, CDR2 SASEGT. Trimming removed 0 bases at V and 13 bases at J, with 18 bases between. CDR3 protein: CASSEADPRVGGLFF. In DNA, the CDR3 is TGTGCCAGCAGTGAAGCTGACCCCCGCGTTGGAGGACTGTTTTTT.

V usage is TRBV10-1 and J usage is TRBJ2-7, with 7 bases lining up with TRBD2. The CDR3 has 14 amino acids. Germline V gene sequence: CDR1 WNHNN, CDR2 SYGVQD (reference sequence). The J segment lost 2 bases and the V segment lost 2 bases, leaving 3 bases of the junction unmatched. In nucleotides, the CDR3 is TGCGCCAGCAGTGAGGAGCGGGGACCCTACGAGCAGTACTTC. It yields the protein CASSEERGPYEQYF.

This sequence joins TRBV11-2 and TRBJ1-2; D is ambiguous. The CDR3 sequence is 15 residues long. Germline V gene lookup returns CDR1 SGHAT and CDR2 FQNNGV. Trimming shortened V by 1 base and J by 7 bases, and 16 bases separated the two germline ends. The CDR3 region is CASSLGNNPSGGYTF. The CDR3 nucleotides read TGTGCCAGCAGCTTAGGTAACAATCCCTCTGGTGGCTACACCTTC.

The V gene is TRBV6-5, the J gene TRBJ1-2; D is undetermined. Germline loops: CDR1 MNHEY, CDR2 SVGAGI. V was trimmed by 5 bases and J by 2 bases, leaving 9 bases between them. The CDR3 runs to 13 residues. CDR3: CASSPDTNYGYTF. In DNA, the CDR3 is TGTGCCAGCAGTCCAGACACCAACTATGGCTACACCTTC.

The chain has TRBV5-1 and TRBJ1-1; D is uncertain. This CDR3 is 15 amino acids long. Germline loops: CDR1 SGHRS, CDR2 YFSETQ. The germline V and J ends were trimmed by 5 bases and 3 bases, with 17 bases remaining between them. Written as DNA, the CDR3 is TGCGCCAGCAGTGGAGGCAGGCAGCTGGACACTGAAGCTTTCTTT. Its protein product is CASSGGRQLDTEAFF.

The chain is built from TRBV7-3 and TRBJ2-6, with TRBD1 matching over 8 bases. J was trimmed by 3 bases and V by 5 bases; bases with no gene match: 3. The CDR3 totals 15 residues. Germline-derived CDR1 and CDR2 are SGHTA and FQGTGA. The CDR3 nucleotides are TGTGCCAGCAGCACAACAGGGGGTGGGGCCAACGTCCTGACTTTC. As protein: CASSTTGGGANVLTF. Full variable domain (outside the CDR3, taken from reference TRBV7-3 and TRBJ2-6): GAGVSQTPSNKVTEKGKYVELRCDPISGHTALYWYRQSLGQGPEFLIYFQGTGAADDSGLPNDRFFAVRPEGSVSTLKIQRTERGDSAVYLCASSTTGGGANVLTFGAGSRLTVL.

This chain links TRBV19 with TRBJ2-7, with TRBD1 matching over 11 bases. The CDR3 is made up of 15 amino acids. Trimming cost V 5 bases and J 3 bases; bases outside gene matches: 6. Germline CDR1 LNHDA, CDR2 SQIVND (reference sequence). In nucleotides, the CDR3 is TGTGCCAGTAGTGCGCCCGGGACAGGGGGCTACGAGCAGTACTTC. Amino acids: CASSAPGTGGYEQYF.

The table lists this clone with a few counts. The chain is built from TRBV7-9 and TRBJ1-1; D gene ambiguous. V lost 0 bases and J 6 bases, leaving 8 bases between the germline ends. CDR1 is SEHNR and CDR2 is FQNEAQ in the germline V gene (reference sequence). The CDR3 totals 13 residues. As DNA, the CDR3 is TGTGCCAGCAGCTTAGCGCGAGGCGCTGAAGCTTTCTTT. Residues: CASSLARGAEAFF.

The J gene is TRBJ2-1, the V gene TRBV7-2, with 7 bases that match TRBD2. With 5 bases clipped from V and 6 bases from J, the junction kept 4 bases outside the gene matches. CDR1 is SGHTA, CDR2 FQGNSA, per germline. This CDR3 is built from 13 residues. CDR3 nucleotide sequence: TGTGCCAGCAGCGGCCGGACTAGCAATGAGCAGTTCTTC. Translating it yields CASSGRTSNEQFF.

The rearrangement joins TRBV11-2 to TRBJ1-5; possible D gene TRBD1, 6 bases. The germline V gene has CDR1 SGHAT and CDR2 FQNNGV. This CDR3 contains 14 residues. The V end was cut by 5 bases, the J end by 10 bases, with 18 bases between. In DNA, the CDR3 is TGTGCCAGCAGCCCTGGGGACATGGTATCCCCCCAGCATTTT. This codes for CASSPGDMVSPQHF.

V is TRBV7-9 and J is TRBJ2-3; maybe TRBD2 (6 bases). V dropped 3 bases and J dropped 6 bases, with 16 bases sitting between them. Germline loops: CDR1 SEHNR, CDR2 FQNEAQ (reference sequence). This CDR3 comprises 15 residues. CDR3 sequence reads: CASSFGWEVSDTQYF. Written as DNA, the CDR3 is TGTGCCAGCAGCTTTGGGTGGGAGGTTTCGGATACGCAGTATTTT.

This clone came up once. The chain combines TRBV9 with TRBJ1-2, with D hard to call. The germline V gene encodes CDR1 SGDLS and CDR2 YYNGEE. This CDR3 comprises 15 residues. V was shortened by 4 bases and J by 1 base, with 14 bases between the two germline ends. The CDR3 DNA reads TGTGCCAGCAGCCCAGCCCTGGGCAGTAACTATGGCTACACCTTC. As protein: CASSPALGSNYGYTF.

This clone was seen only a few times. The genes are TRBV10-2 and TRBJ2-7; possible D gene TRBD2, 5 bases. CDR1 is WSHSY, CDR2 SAAADI, per germline. Trimming shortened V by 2 bases and J by 7 bases, and 12 bases separated the two germline ends. This CDR3 has 13 amino acids. CDR3 protein: CASSEGGPGEQYF. In DNA form, the CDR3 reads TGCGCCAGCAGTGAGGGCGGACCGGGGGAGCAGTACTTC.

The CDR3: CATSHFGFRGYTF. CDR3 bases: TGTGCCACCAGTCATTTCGGTTTCCGTGGCTACACCTTC. The chain joins TRBV15 to TRBJ1-2; D unresolved. This CDR3 contains 13 residues. The germline CDR1 and CDR2 sequences are LNHNV and YYDKDF (reference sequence). V lost 6 bases, J lost 7 bases, and 15 bases lay in between.

The J gene is TRBJ1-5, the V gene TRBV6-5; D ambiguous. V gave up 0 bases and J gave up 9 bases, with 12 bases separating them. The germline V gene has CDR1 MNHEY and CDR2 SVGAGI. The CDR3 spans 14 residues. The CDR3 DNA reads TGTGCCAGCAGTTACTCGCGGGGATCCTCGCCCCAGCATTTT. This codes for CASSYSRGSSPQHF.

The chain carries TRBV2 and TRBJ1-2; 7 bases agree with TRBD1. The V gene's germline CDR1 is SNHLY and CDR2 FYNNEI. Trimming cost V 7 bases and J 0 bases; bases outside gene matches: 8. CDR3 length equals 15 residues. CDR3: CASTSTGRANYGYTF. DNA of the CDR3: TGTGCCAGCACCTCGACAGGGCGAGCTAACTATGGCTACACCTTC. The variable domain in full, with the rest retrieved from reference TRBV2 and TRBJ1-2, is EPEVTQTPSHQVTQMGQEVILRCVPISNHLYFYWYRQILGQKVEFLVSFYNNEISEKSEIFDDQFSVERPDGSNFTLKIRSTKLEDSAMYFCASTSTGRANYGYTFGSGTRLTVV.

This chain connects TRBV10-3 to TRBJ2-7; 11 positions match TRBD2. Losses at the gene ends were 0 bases for V and 2 bases for J; bases not matched to a gene: 9. The CDR3 loop spans 18 amino acids. In germline, CDR1 is ENHRY, CDR2 SYGVKD. CDR3 DNA: TGTGCCATCAGTGAGTCGGTTCTAGCGGGGGGCCGTACCTACGAGCAGTACTTC. Protein product: CAISESVLAGGRTYEQYF.

The rearrangement uses TRBV18 and TRBJ1-3, with unresolved D. There are 14 residues in the CDR3. Trimming stripped 4 bases from V and 0 bases from J, with 7 bases between. Germline loops: CDR1 KGHSH, CDR2 LQKENI. In DNA, the CDR3 is TGTGCCAGCTCACGTGAGAGCTCTGGAAACACCATATATTTT. The encoded protein is CASSRESSGNTIYF.

A single count supports this clone. The rearrangement links TRBV9 to TRBJ2-5, with TRBD2 matching over 9 bases. J was trimmed by 6 bases and V by 3 bases; bases with no gene match: 12. CDR1 and CDR2 (germline): SGDLS, YYNGEE. The CDR3 extends over 16 amino acids. The CDR3 region is CASSAGGTSRSQTQYF. CDR3 DNA sequence: TGTGCCAGCAGCGCGGGGGGGACTAGCCGTTCTCAGACCCAGTACTTC.

J is TRBJ2-3 and V is TRBV5-6, with D perhaps matching TRBD2 (6 bases). Germline V gives CDR1 SGHDT, CDR2 YYEEEE. This CDR3 is built from 15 residues. Trimming stripped 0 bases from V and 2 bases from J, with 10 bases between. CDR3 sequence reads: CASSLAGVLTDTQYF. CDR3 in DNA: TGTGCCAGCAGCTTGGCGGGAGTCCTCACAGATACGCAGTATTTT.

The chain recombines TRBV6-5 with TRBJ1-2; D may be TRBD1 (5 bases). The ends were cut back, 5 bases at V and 4 bases at J, with 14 bases in the middle. Germline-derived CDR1 and CDR2 are MNHEY and SVGAGI. The CDR3 is 14 amino acids. The CDR3 loop is CASSTGPDTYGYTF. CDR3 sequence (DNA): TGTGCCAGCAGTACAGGCCCCGATACCTATGGCTACACCTTC.

The chain couples TRBV27 to TRBJ2-1; TRBD1 might be the D (6 bases). CDR1 is MNHEY, CDR2 SMNVEV, per germline (reference sequence). CDR3 length: 14 residues. Between the trimmed V and J ends, which lost 4 bases and 6 bases, there was a span of 13 bases. The chain's CDR3 is CASSYPGDLNEQFF. Here the CDR3 DNA reads TGTGCCAGCAGTTATCCAGGGGACCTCAATGAGCAGTTCTTC.

V and J are TRBV5-4 and TRBJ1-2, with D possibly being TRBD1 (5 bases). The CDR3 has 16 amino acids. The germline V gene has CDR1 SGHNT and CDR2 YYREEE (reference sequence). The V end was cut by 0 bases, the J end by 6 bases, with 18 bases between. The DNA of the CDR3 is TGTGCCAGCAGCTTGGGGTATAGGACACCCGAGGATGGCTACACCTTC. This gives the protein CASSLGYRTPEDGYTF.

This clone was recorded a few times. V and J are TRBV7-9 and TRBJ1-2; 9 bases align to TRBD1. The trim removed 5 bases at V and 6 bases at J, leaving 7 bases unmatched. Germline V lookup: CDR1 SEHNR, CDR2 FQNEAQ (reference sequence). CDR3 length equals 14 residues. The CDR3 region has the DNA TGTGCCAGCAGCCCGAGGGGGACAGGGAATGGCTACACCTTC. Translated: CASSPRGTGNGYTF.

V is TRBV9 and J is TRBJ2-7, with D tentatively TRBD2 (6 bases). Per the germline V gene, CDR1 is SGDLS and CDR2 is YYNGEE. V lost 3 bases, J lost 1 base, and 14 bases lay in between. CDR3 length: 15 amino acids. The CDR3 region has the DNA TGTGCCAGCAGCGAGGGAGGCACACCTTCCTACGAGCAGTACTTC. Encoded protein: CASSEGGTPSYEQYF.

This chain's CDR3 is CASSFGGYNEQFF. The CDR3 region has the DNA TGTGCCAGCAGTTTTGGCGGGTACAATGAGCAGTTCTTC. The chain is built from TRBV27 and TRBJ2-1, with D possibly being TRBD2 (5 bases). The germline V gene encodes CDR1 MNHEY and CDR2 SMNVEV (reference sequence). This CDR3 has 13 amino acids. Between the trimmed V and J ends, which lost 3 bases and 4 bases, there was a span of 7 bases.

The chain has TRBV11-1 and TRBJ2-7, with 13 bases that match TRBD2. The CDR3 sequence is 16 residues long. The germline V gene encodes CDR1 SGHAT and CDR2 FQDESV (reference sequence). The trim removed 6 bases at V and 2 bases at J, leaving 7 bases unmatched. The DNA for the CDR3 is TGTGCCAGCAGAGCAAGGGGACTAGCGGGACCCTACGAGCAGTACTTC. Translation: CASRARGLAGPYEQYF. The full variable domain, its missing parts supplied by reference TRBV11-1 and TRBJ2-7, is EAEVAQSPRYKITEKSQAVAFWCDPISGHATLYWYRQILGQGPELLVQFQDESVVDDSQLPKDRFSAERLKGVDSTLKIQPAELGDSAMYLCASRARGLAGPYEQYFGPGTRLTVT.

V gene TRBV11-3 combines with J gene TRBJ2-1; perhaps TRBD2 as D (5 bases). Trimming removed 1 base from V and 6 bases from J, with 13 bases in between. Per germline, CDR1 SGHNT and CDR2 YENEEA. This CDR3 has 15 amino acids. The CDR3 nucleotides are TGTGCCAGCAGCTTAGCATACGGGATCCCCAATGAGCAGTTCTTC. It translates to CASSLAYGIPNEQFF.

The rearrangement joins TRBV9 to TRBJ1-6, with TRBD1 matching over 10 bases. J lost 8 bases, V lost 4 bases, and 9 bases had no gene match. This CDR3 region has 16 residues. Germline V CDR1 and CDR2: SGDLS, YYNGEE. This CDR3 is CASSLGGGTGDSPLHF. The CDR3 coding sequence is TGTGCCAGCAGCCTCGGGGGGGGGACAGGGGATTCACCCCTCCACTTT.

The genes are TRBV9 and TRBJ1-1; D call uncertain. Trimming cost V 4 bases and J 0 bases, with 10 bases left between them. The CDR3 extends over 14 amino acids. The germline V gene has CDR1 SGDLS and CDR2 YYNGEE. CDR3 nucleotides: TGTGCCAGCAGCCCCCGCGCGCTGAACACTGAAGCTTTCTTT. Encoded protein: CASSPRALNTEAFF.